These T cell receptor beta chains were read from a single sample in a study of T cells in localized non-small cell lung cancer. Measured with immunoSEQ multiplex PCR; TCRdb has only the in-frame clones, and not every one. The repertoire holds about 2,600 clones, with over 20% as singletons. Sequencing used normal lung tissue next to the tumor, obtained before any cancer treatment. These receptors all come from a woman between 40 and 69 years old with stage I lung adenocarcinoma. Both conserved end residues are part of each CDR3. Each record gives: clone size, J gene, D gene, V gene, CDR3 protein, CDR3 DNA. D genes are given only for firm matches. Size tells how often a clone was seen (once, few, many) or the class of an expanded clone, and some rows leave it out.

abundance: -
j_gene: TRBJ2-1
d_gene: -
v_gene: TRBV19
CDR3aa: CASSMSRVGSDEQFF
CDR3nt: TGTGCCAGTAGTATGAGCAGGGTAGGTTCGGATGAGCAGTTCTTC

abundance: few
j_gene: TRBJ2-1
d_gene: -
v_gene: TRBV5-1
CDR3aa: CASSPNTPRSGNEQFF
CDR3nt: TGCGCCAGCAGCCCTAATACACCGCGGAGTGGGAATGAGCAGTTCTTC

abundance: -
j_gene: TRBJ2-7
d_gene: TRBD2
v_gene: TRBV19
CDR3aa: CAGTTAYEQYF
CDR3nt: TGTGCCGGGACTACCGCCTACGAGCAGTACTTC

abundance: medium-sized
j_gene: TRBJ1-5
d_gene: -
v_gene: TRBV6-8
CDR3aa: CASMRGGARSNQPQHF
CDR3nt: TGTGCCAGCATGAGGGGAGGGGCTAGAAGCAATCAGCCCCAGCATTTT

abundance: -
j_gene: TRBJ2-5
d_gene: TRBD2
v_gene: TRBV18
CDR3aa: CASSREGTPQETQYF
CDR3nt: TGTGCCAGCTCACGGGAGGGTACTCCGCAAGAGACCCAGTACTTC

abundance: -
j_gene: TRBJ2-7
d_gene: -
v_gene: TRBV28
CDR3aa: CASSYPTIYEQYF
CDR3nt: TGTGCCAGCAGTTACCCCACAATCTACGAGCAGTACTTC

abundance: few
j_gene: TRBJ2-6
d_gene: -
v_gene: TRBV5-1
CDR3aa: CASSLVPADSGANVLTF
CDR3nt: TGCGCCAGCAGCTTGGTGCCAGCTGACTCTGGGGCCAACGTCCTGACTTTC

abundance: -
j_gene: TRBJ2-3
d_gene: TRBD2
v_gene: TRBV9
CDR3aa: CASSATGGLTDTQYF
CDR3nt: TGTGCCAGCAGCGCGACGGGGGGGCTCACAGATACGCAGTATTTT

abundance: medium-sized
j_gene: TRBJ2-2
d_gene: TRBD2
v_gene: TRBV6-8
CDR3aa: CASSERGGANTGELFF
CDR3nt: TGTGCCAGCAGTGAGCGGGGGGGCGCGAACACCGGGGAGCTGTTTTTT

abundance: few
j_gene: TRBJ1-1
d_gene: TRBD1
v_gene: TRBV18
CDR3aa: CASSPVRGRDTEAFF
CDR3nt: TGTGCCAGCTCACCTGTCAGGGGGCGAGACACTGAAGCTTTCTTT

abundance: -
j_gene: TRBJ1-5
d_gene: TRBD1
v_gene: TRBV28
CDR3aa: CASAPPGGSNQPQHF
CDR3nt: TGTGCCAGCGCCCCCCCAGGGGGGAGCAATCAGCCCCAGCATTTT

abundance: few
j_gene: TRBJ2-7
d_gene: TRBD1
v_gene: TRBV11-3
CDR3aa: CASSSGQISYEQYF
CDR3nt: TGTGCCAGCAGCTCGGGACAGATCTCCTACGAGCAGTACTTC

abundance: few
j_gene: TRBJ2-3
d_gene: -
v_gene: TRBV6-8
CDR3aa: CASSYEGLDTQYF
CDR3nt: TGTGCCAGCAGTTACGAGGGCCTCGATACGCAGTATTTT

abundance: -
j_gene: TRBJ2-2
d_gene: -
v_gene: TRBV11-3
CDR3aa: CASSYDRNTGELFF
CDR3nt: TGTGCCAGCAGTTATGACAGGAACACCGGGGAGCTGTTTTTT

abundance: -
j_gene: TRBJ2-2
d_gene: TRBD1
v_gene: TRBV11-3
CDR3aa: CASSSLNWGPGQANTGELFF
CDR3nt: TGTGCCAGCAGCTCCCTTAACTGGGGGCCGGGACAGGCAAACACCGGGGAGCTGTTTTTT

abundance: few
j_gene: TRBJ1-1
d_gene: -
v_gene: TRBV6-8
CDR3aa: CASSLNSNTEAFF
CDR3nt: TGTGCCAGCAGCCTCAACAGTAACACTGAAGCTTTCTTT

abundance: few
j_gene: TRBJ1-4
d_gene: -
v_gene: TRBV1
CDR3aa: CASSHQGAVNEKLFF
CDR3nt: TGCGCCAGCAGCCACCAGGGGGCTGTTAATGAAAAACTGTTTTTT

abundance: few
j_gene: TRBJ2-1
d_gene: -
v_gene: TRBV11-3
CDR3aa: CASSLALGHSQYNEQFF
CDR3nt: TGTGCCAGCAGCTTGGCCCTAGGCCACTCCCAATACAATGAGCAGTTCTTC

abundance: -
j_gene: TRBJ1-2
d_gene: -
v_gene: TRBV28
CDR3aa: CASSLGGGAYGYTF
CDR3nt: TGTGCCAGCAGTCTAGGCGGGGGCGCCTATGGCTACACCTTC

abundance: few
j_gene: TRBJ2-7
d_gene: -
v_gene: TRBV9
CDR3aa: CASSFGPYEQYF
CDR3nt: TGTGCCAGCAGCTTCGGGCCCTACGAGCAGTACTTC

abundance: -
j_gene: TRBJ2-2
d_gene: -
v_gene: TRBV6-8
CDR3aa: CAIRRDGDTGELFF
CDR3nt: TGTGCCATCAGGAGGGACGGAGACACCGGGGAGCTGTTTTTT

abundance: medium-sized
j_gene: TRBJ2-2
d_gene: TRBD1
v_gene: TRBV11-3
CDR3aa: CASSFGQQGSNTGELFF
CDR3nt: TGTGCCAGCAGCTTTGGGCAACAGGGGTCGAACACCGGGGAGCTGTTTTTT

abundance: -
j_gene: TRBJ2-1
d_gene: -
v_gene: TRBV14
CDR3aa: CASSQWWSLGGNEQFF
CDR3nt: TGTGCCAGCAGCCAATGGTGGAGCCTAGGGGGCAATGAGCAGTTCTTC

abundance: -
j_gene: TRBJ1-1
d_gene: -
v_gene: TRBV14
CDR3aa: CASSQDPYTEAFF
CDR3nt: TGTGCCAGCAGCCAAGATCCATACACTGAAGCTTTCTTT

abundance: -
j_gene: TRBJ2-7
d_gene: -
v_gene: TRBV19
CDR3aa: CASSIPGQGDEQYF
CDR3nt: TGTGCCAGTAGTATTCCGGGGCAGGGTGACGAGCAGTACTTC

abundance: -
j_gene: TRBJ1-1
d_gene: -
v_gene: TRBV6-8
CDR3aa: CAIRDHLDTEAFF
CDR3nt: TGTGCCATCAGGGACCACCTAGACACTGAAGCTTTCTTT

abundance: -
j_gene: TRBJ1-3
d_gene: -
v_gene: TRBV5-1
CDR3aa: CASSLAGPSSGNTIYF
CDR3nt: TGCGCCAGCAGCTTGGCGGGACCGTCCTCTGGAAACACCATATATTTT

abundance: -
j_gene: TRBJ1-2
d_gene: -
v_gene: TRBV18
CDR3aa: CASSPSGDLYGYTF
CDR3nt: TGTGCCAGCTCACCATCCGGGGACCTCTATGGCTACACCTTC

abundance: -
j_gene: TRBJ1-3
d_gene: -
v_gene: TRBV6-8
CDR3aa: CASMHPGNTIYF
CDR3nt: TGTGCCAGCATGCACCCTGGAAACACCATATATTTT

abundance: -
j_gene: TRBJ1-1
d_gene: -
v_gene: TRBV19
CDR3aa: CASTTPQSTEAFF
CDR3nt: TGTGCCAGTACCACTCCTCAGTCCACTGAAGCTTTCTTT

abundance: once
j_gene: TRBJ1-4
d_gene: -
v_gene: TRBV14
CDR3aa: CASSLRGGFVGTEKLFF
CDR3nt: TGTGCCAGCAGCCTAAGAGGGGGATTCGTAGGCACCGAAAAACTGTTTTTT

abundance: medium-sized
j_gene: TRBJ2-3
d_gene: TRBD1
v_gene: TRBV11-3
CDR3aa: CASSSGTGVSDTQYF
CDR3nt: TGTGCCAGCAGTTCCGGGACAGGGGTATCAGATACGCAGTATTTT

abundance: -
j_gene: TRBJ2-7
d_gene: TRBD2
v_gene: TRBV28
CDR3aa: CASSLWTSGKSQEEQYF
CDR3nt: TGTGCCAGCAGTTTATGGACTAGCGGTAAATCCCAAGAGGAGCAGTACTTC

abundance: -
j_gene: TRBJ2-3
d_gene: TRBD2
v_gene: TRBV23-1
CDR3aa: CASSTGLAGEAQYF
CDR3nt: TGCGCCAGCAGCACGGGACTAGCGGGAGAGGCGCAGTATTTT

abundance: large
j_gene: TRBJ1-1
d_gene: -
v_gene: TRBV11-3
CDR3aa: CASSLERRNRAEAFF
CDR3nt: TGTGCCAGCAGCTTGGAACGGCGTAATCGGGCTGAAGCTTTCTTT

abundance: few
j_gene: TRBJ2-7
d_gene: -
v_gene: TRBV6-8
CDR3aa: CASRGLAESEQYF
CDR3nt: TGTGCCAGCAGGGGCTTGGCGGAGAGCGAGCAGTACTTC

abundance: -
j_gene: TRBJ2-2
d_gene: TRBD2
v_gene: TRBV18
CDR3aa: CASSFKSTSGNVPGELFF
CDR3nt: TGTGCCAGCTCATTCAAGTCGACTAGCGGGAATGTCCCCGGGGAGCTGTTTTTT

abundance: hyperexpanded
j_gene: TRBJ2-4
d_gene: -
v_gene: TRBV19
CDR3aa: CASSRQENIQYF
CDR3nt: TGTGCCAGTAGCCGACAGGAAAACATTCAGTACTTC

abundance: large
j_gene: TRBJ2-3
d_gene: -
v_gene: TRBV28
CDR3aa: CASSSPTALTDTQYF
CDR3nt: TGTGCCAGCAGTTCCCCCACAGCGCTCACAGATACGCAGTATTTT

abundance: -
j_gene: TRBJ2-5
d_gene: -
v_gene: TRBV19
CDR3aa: CASSGTGETQYF
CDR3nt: TGTGCCAGCTCAGGGACTGGAGAGACCCAGTACTTC

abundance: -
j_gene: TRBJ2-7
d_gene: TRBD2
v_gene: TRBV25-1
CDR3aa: CASSEGGAYEQYF
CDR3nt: TGTGCCAGCAGTGAAGGGGGGGCCTACGAGCAGTACTTC

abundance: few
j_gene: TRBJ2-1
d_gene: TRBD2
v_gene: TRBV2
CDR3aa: CASRSGLAVYNEQFF
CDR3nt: TGTGCCAGCAGGTCAGGACTAGCAGTTTACAATGAGCAGTTCTTC

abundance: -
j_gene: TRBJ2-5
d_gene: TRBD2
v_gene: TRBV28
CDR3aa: CASSLQTSIETQYF
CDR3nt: TGTGCCAGCAGCCTCCAGACTAGCATCGAGACCCAGTACTTC